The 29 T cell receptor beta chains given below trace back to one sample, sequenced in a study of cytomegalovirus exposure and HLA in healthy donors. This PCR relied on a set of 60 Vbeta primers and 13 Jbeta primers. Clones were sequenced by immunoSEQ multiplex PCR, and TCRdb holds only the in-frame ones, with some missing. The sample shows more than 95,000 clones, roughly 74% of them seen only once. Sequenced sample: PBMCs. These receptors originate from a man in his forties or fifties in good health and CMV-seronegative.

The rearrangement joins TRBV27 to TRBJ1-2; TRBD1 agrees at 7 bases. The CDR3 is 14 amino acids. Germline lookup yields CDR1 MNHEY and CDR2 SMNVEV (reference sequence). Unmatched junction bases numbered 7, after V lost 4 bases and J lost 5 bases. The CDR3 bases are TGTGCCAGCAGTTACGGGGGACAGCCGTATGGCTACACCTTC. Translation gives CASSYGGQPYGYTF.

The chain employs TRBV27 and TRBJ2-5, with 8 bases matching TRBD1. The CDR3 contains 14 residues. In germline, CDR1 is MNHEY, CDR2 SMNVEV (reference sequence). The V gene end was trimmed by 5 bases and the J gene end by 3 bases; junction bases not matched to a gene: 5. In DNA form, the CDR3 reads TGTGCCAGCAGTCTTCGACAGGGGAAAGAGACCCAGTACTTC. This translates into CASSLRQGKETQYF.

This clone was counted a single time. The CDR3 nucleotides read TGTGCCAGCAGCTTAGGGCCCGGACAGGAGCAGTACTTC. Amino acids: CASSLGPGQEQYF. This chain uses TRBV7-6 with TRBJ2-7; possibly TRBD1 for D (6 bases). The V gene lost 1 base and the J gene lost 7 bases, with 11 bases spanning the gap. Per the germline V gene, CDR1 is SGHVS and CDR2 is FNYEAQ. CDR3 length: 13 residues.

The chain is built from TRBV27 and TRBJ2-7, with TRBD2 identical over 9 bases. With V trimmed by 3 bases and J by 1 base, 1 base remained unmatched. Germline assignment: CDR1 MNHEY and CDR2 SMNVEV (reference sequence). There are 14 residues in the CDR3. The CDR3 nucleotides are TGTGCCAGCAGTTTTAGCGGGGGATCCTACGAGCAGTACTTC. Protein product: CASSFSGGSYEQYF.

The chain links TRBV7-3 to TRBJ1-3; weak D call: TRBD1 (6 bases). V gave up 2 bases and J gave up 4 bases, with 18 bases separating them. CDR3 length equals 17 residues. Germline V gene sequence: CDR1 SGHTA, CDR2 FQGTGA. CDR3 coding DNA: TGTGCCAGCAGCTTACAAAATAGTCCAGGGGCGGGAAACACCATATATTTT. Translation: CASSLQNSPGAGNTIYF.

The CDR3 sequence: CASSPRTGGMSETQYF. The CDR3 bases are TGTGCCAGCAGCCCTAGGACAGGGGGGATGTCAGAGACCCAGTACTTC. The rearrangement uses TRBV7-2 and TRBJ2-5, with 10 positions matching TRBD1. The germline CDR1 and CDR2 sequences are SGHTA and FQGNSA. The CDR3 spans 16 residues. Trimming removed 5 bases from V and 4 bases from J; junction bases left unmatched: 10.

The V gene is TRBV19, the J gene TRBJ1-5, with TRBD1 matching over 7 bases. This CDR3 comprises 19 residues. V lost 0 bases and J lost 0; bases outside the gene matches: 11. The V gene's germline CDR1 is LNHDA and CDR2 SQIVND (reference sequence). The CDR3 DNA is TGTGCCAGTAGTATAGATTGGTCCCCGGGACAGAGTAGCAATCAGCCCCAGCATTTT. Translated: CASSIDWSPGQSSNQPQHF. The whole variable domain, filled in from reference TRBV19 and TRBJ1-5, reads DGGITQSPKYLFRKEGQNVTLSCEQNLNHDAMYWYRQDPGQGLRLIYYSQIVNDFQKGDIAEGYSVSREKKESFPLTVTSAQKNPTAFYLCASSIDWSPGQSSNQPQHFGDGTRLSIL.

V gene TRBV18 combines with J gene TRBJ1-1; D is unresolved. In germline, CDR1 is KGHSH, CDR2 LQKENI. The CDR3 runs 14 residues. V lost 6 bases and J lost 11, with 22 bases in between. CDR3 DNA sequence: TGTGCCAGCTCTCCCTACCGTGGGTACTTCGGGGCTTTCTTT. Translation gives CASSPYRGYFGAFF.

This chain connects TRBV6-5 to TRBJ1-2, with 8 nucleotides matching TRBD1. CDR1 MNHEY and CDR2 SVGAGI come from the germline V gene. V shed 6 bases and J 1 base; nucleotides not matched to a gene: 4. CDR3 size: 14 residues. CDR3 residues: CASRRTGNNYGYTF. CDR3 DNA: TGTGCCAGCAGGAGGACAGGGAATAACTATGGCTACACCTTC.

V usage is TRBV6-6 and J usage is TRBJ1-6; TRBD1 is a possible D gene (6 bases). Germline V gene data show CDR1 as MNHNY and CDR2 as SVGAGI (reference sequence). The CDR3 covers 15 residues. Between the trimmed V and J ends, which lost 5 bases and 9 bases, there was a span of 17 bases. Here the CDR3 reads CASSDQGGAGSPLHF. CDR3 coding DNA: TGTGCCAGCAGTGATCAAGGGGGGGCCGGTTCACCCCTCCACTTT.

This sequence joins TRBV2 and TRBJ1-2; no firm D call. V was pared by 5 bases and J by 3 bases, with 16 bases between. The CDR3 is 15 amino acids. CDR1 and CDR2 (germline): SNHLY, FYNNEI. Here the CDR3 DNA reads TGTGCCAGCAGTAACGGGTTGACGGGAGACTATGGCTACACCTTC. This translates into CASSNGLTGDYGYTF. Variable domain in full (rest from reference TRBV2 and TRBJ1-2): EPEVTQTPSHQVTQMGQEVILRCVPISNHLYFYWYRQILGQKVEFLVSFYNNEISEKSEIFDDQFSVERPDGSNFTLKIRSTKLEDSAMYFCASSNGLTGDYGYTFGSGTRLTVV.

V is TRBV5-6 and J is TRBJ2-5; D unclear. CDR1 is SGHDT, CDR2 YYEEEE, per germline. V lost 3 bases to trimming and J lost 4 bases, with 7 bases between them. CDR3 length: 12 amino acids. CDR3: CASSSWRETQYF. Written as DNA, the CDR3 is TGTGCCAGCAGCTCATGGAGAGAGACCCAGTACTTC.

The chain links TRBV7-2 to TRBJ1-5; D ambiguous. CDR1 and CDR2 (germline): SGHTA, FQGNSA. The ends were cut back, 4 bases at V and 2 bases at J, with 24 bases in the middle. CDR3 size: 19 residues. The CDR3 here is CASSSEIPGVVSGNQPQHF. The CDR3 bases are TGTGCCAGCAGCTCTGAGATACCCGGGGTGGTGAGTGGCAATCAGCCCCAGCATTTT.

The CDR3 nucleotides are TGTGCCAGTAGTATAGATCGGTATGGCGGACAGGCGAACTATGGCTACACCTTC. It yields the protein CASSIDRYGGQANYGYTF. The chain couples TRBV19 to TRBJ1-2; TRBD1 aligns across 7 bases. The CDR3 length is 18 residues. J lost 2 bases, V lost 0 bases, and 12 bases had no gene match. The V gene's germline CDR1 is LNHDA and CDR2 SQIVND (reference sequence).

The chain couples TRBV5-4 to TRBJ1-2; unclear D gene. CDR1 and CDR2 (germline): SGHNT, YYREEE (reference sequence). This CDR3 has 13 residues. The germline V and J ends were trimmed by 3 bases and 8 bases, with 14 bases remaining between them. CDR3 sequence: CASSSTTRKGYTF. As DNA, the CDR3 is TGTGCCAGCAGCTCGACAACACGGAAGGGCTACACCTTC.

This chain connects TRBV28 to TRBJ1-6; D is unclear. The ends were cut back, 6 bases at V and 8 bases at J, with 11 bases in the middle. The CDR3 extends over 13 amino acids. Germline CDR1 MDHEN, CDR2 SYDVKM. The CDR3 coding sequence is TGTGCCAGCAGCCGCGGGTTGTATTCACCCCTCCACTTT. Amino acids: CASSRGLYSPLHF.

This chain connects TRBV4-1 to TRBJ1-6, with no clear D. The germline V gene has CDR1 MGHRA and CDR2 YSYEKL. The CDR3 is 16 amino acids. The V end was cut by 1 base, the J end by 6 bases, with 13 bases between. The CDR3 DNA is TGCGCCAGCAGCCAAGCCTCGACCGAGGGTAATTCACCCCTCCACTTT. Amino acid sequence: CASSQASTEGNSPLHF.

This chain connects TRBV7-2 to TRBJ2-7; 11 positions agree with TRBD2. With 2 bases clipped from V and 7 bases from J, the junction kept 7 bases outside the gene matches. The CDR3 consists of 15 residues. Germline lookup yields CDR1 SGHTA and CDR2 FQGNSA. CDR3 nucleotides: TGTGCCAGCAGCTTACGTAGCGGGGGGGCCAGAGAGCAGTACTTC. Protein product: CASSLRSGGAREQYF.

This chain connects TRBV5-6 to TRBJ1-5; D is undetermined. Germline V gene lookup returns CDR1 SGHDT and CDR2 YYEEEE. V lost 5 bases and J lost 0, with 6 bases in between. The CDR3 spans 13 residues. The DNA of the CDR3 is TGTGCCAGCAGTCTCTATAGCAATCAGCCCCAGCATTTT. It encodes CASSLYSNQPQHF.

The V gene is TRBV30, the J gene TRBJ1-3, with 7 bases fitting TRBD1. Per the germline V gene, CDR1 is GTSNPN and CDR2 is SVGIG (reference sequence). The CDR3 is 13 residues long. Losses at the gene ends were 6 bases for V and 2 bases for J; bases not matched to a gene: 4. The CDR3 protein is CACTGETGNTIYF. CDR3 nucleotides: TGTGCCTGTACAGGGGAGACTGGAAACACCATATATTTT.

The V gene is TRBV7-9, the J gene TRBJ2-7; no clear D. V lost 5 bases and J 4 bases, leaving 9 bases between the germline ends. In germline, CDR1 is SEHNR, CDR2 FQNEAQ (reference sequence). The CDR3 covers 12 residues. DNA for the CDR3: TGTGCCAGCAGCCCTGACGGGTACGAGCAGTACTTC. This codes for CASSPDGYEQYF.

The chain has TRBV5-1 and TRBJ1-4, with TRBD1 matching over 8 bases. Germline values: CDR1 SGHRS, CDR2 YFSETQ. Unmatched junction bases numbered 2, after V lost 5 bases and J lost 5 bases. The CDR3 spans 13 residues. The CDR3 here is CASSWTGNEKLFF. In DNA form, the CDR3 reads TGCGCCAGCAGTTGGACAGGGAATGAAAAACTGTTTTTT.

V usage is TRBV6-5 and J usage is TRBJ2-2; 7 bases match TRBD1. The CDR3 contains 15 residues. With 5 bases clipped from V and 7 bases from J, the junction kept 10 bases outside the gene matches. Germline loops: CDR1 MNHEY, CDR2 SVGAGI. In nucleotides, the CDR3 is TGTGCCAGCAGTGTAGGGACAGCCAAGGTCGGGGAGCTGTTTTTT. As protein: CASSVGTAKVGELFF.

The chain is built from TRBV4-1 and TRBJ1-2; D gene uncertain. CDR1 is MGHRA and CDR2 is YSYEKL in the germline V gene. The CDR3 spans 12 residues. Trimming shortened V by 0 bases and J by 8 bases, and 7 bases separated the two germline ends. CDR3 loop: CASSQDPTGYTF. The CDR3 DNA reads TGCGCCAGCAGCCAAGATCCTACGGGCTACACCTTC.

The CDR3 region is CASSEGGTGNTIYF. The CDR3 region has the DNA TGCGCCAGCAGCGAGGGAGGAACTGGAAACACCATATATTTT. This sequence joins TRBV5-1 and TRBJ1-3; D call uncertain. Germline lookup yields CDR1 SGHRS and CDR2 YFSETQ. There are 14 residues in the CDR3. With 4 bases removed from V and 2 bases from J, the gap between germline ends came to 10 bases.

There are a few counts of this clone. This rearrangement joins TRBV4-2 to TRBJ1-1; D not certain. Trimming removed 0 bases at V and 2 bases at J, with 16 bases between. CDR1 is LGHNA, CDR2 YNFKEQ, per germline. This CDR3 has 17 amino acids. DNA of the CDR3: TGTGCCAGCAGCCAAGAAAAAACAGTCTTCAAAAACACTGAAGCTTTCTTT. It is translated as CASSQEKTVFKNTEAFF.

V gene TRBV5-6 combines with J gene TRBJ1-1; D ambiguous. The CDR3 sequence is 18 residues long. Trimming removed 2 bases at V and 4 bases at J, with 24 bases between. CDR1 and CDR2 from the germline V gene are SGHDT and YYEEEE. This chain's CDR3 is CASSFVKAGGNWGTEAFF. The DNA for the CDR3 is TGTGCCAGCAGCTTCGTCAAGGCAGGAGGGAATTGGGGCACTGAAGCTTTCTTT.

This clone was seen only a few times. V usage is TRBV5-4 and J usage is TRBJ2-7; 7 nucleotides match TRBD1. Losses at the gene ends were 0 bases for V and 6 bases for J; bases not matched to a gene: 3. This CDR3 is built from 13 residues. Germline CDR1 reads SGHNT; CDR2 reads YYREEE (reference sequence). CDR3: CASSLGGGSEQYF. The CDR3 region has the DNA TGTGCCAGCAGCTTGGGAGGGGGCTCCGAGCAGTACTTC.

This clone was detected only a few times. CDR3 residues: CASSLLSPAANSPLHF. The CDR3 region has the DNA TGTGCCAGCAGCTTACTTTCGCCAGCGGCCAATTCACCCCTCCACTTT. V is TRBV7-2 and J is TRBJ1-6; D call uncertain. The germline V and J ends were trimmed by 2 bases and 7 bases, with 15 bases remaining between them. This CDR3 has 16 amino acids. Germline CDR1 SGHTA, CDR2 FQGNSA.